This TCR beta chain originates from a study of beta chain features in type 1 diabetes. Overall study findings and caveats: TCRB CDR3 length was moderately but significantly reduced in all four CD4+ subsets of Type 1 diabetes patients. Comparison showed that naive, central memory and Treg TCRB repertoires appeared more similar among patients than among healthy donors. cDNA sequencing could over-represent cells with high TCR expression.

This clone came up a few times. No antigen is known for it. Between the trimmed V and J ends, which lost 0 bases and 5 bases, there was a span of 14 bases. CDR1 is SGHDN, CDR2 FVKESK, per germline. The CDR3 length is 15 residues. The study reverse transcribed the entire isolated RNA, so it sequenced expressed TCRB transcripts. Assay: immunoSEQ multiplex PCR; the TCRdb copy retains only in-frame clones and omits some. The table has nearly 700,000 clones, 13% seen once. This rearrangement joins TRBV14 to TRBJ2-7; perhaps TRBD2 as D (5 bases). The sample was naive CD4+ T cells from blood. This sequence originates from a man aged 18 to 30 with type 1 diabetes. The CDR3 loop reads CASSQDPPRGHEQYF. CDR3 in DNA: TGTGCCAGCAGCCAAGACCCCCCTCGGGGTCACGAGCAGTACTTC.